This TCR beta chain originates from a study of patients and donors after allogeneic stem cell transplantation. This clonotype came up a few times. The CDR3 runs to 15 residues. CDR1 is SGHDN and CDR2 is FVKESK in the germline V gene. The junction had 5 bases not matched to a gene; V was cut back by 4 bases and J by 6 bases. TCRdb analysed the RT-PCR reads with MiXCR anew, one entry per CDR3 protein. The sample lists about 960,000 distinct CDR3 sequences, roughly 18% occurring once. This chain connects TRBV14 to TRBJ2-5; 13 bases agree with TRBD2. The TCR was taken from a human donor who was either an allogeneic HSCT recipient or a stem cell or donor lymphocyte infusion donor (not recorded which). It is not recorded whose cells these are; they may come from a transplant donor. The sample taken for sequencing was blood, either unsorted or a sorted T cell fraction (not recorded which). The CDR3 loop is CASSPLAGGPKTQYF. The CDR3 nucleotides are TGTGCCAGCAGCCCACTAGCGGGGGGGCCGAAGACCCAGTACTTC.